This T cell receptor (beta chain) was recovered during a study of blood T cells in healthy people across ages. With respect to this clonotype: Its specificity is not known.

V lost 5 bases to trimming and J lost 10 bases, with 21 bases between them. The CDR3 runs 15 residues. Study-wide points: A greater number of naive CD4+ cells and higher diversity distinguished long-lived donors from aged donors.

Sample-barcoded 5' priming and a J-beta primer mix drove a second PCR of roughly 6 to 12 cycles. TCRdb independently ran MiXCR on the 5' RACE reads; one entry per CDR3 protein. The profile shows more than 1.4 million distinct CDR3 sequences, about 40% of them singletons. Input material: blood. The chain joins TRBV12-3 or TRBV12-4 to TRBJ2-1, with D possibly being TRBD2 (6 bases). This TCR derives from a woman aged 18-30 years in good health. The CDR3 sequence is CASSPGLPGFGEQFF. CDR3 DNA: TGTGCCAGCAGTCCGGGACTCCCGGGTTTCGGCGAGCAGTTCTTC.